These 5 T cell receptor beta chains originate from one sample sequenced in a study of Graves' ophthalmopathy and Graves' hyperthyroidism. The sequenced template was RNA, covering the TCR beta CDR3 region. The authors performed first-round RT-PCR with HTBI primers and then a second-round multiplex PCR. A single record per CDR3 protein comes from TCRdb applying MiXCR to the multiplex PCR reads. The data contain some 750,000 distinct CDR3 sequences, 40% of them singletons. The specimen was peripheral blood. All receptors come from an adult man with Graves' ophthalmopathy.

This clonotype was seen a single time. The chain has TRBV4-1 and TRBJ1-5, with a weak D call TRBD1 (5 bases). The CDR3 has 15 residues. Trimming took off 4 bases at V and 9 bases at J, with 19 bases between the two ends. Germline lookup yields CDR1 MGHRA and CDR2 YSYEKL. The DNA for the CDR3 is TGCGCCAGCAGCCGCGTACAAGATCAGGGTTCGCCCCAGCATTTT. This codes for CASSRVQDQGSPQHF.

About this clonotype: Being one base from a much bigger clone, this may be a read error. CDR3 protein: CASSEGRIHEQYF. CDR3 coding DNA: TGTGCCAGCAGTGAAGGGAGAATCCACGAGCAGTACTTC. The rearrangement links TRBV2 to TRBJ2-7; D is unclear. Per germline, CDR1 SNHLY and CDR2 FYNNEI. The CDR3 length is 13 residues. V was shortened by 1 base and J by 5 bases, with 9 bases between the two germline ends.

Here the CDR3 reads CASRGQEHGYTF. In nucleotides, the CDR3 is TGTGCCAGCCGCGGACAGGAACATGGCTACACCTTC. This chain links TRBV13 with TRBJ1-2; TRBD1 aligns across 7 bases. V shed 8 bases and J 6 bases; nucleotides not matched to a gene: 6. CDR3 length: 12 residues. Germline V gives CDR1 PRHDT, CDR2 FYEKMQ (reference sequence).

V is TRBV7-2 and J is TRBJ1-6; 11 bases fit TRBD1. CDR1 SGHTA and CDR2 FQGNSA come from the germline V gene. After removal of 5 bases from V and 13 bases from J, the junction contained 7 bases not matched to a gene. This CDR3 is 14 amino acids long. The CDR3, as DNA: TGTGCCAGCAGCGGACAGGGGGCTTTTAGTCCCCTCCACTTT. Encoded protein: CASSGQGAFSPLHF.

This clonotype was recorded a few times. J is TRBJ1-1 and V is TRBV20-1; D is unresolved. The CDR3 sequence is 15 residues long. Trimming took off 0 bases at V and 5 bases at J, with 16 bases between the two ends. Germline V lookup: CDR1 DFQATT, CDR2 SNEGSKA (reference sequence). The CDR3, as DNA: TGCAGTGCTAGAGATCAGATTAGGGCCGGTACTGAAGCTTTCTTT. Translated: CSARDQIRAGTEAFF.